One and the same sample provided the 17 T cell receptor beta chains below, sequenced in a study of blood T cell repertoires in COVID-19 (dated by TCRdb to between 2020 and 2021). Libraries were made using the immunoSEQ multiplex PCR assay. This immuneACCESS table, as held by TCRdb, lists in-frame sequences with V and J called but not all clones. Of the missing ones, under half trace to an unresolved V gene in checked studies; the others have no known cause. The sample table shows 200,000 to 250,000 clones, and roughly 80% are seen once. Of the sample, roughly 7.8% falls within the top ten clones. Sequencing was done on a sample of peripheral blood. All receptors come from a woman of 80 years or more with COVID-19, enrolled during active disease.

The chain recombines TRBV5-6 with TRBJ1-1, with unresolved D. V lost 2 bases and J lost 0, with 5 bases in between. There are 13 residues in the CDR3. The germline V gene has CDR1 SGHDT and CDR2 YYEEEE. The CDR3 bases are TGTGCCAGCAGCTTTTTTATGAACACTGAAGCTTTCTTT. This gives the protein CASSFFMNTEAFF.

This clone was seen once. The chain joins TRBV7-9 to TRBJ2-1, with D possibly matching TRBD2 (5 bases). V lost 5 bases and J lost 1, with 12 bases in between. This CDR3 region has 15 residues. The germline gives CDR1 SEHNR, CDR2 FQNEAQ (reference sequence). As DNA, the CDR3 is TGTGCCAGCAGCCCAAATGAGGGTTCCTACAATGAGCAGTTCTTC. It is translated as CASSPNEGSYNEQFF.

This clone was seen only once. The chain carries TRBV28 and TRBJ1-5; unclear D gene. This CDR3 contains 13 residues. Trimming stripped 7 bases from V and 2 bases from J, with 9 bases between. Germline V gives CDR1 MDHEN, CDR2 SYDVKM. The CDR3 DNA reads TGTGCCAGCACTCCCCGGGGCAATCAGCCCCAGCATTTT. Translated, it gives CASTPRGNQPQHF.

The genes are TRBV6-5 and TRBJ2-7, with a tentative D call TRBD1 (5 bases). Trimming pared 5 bases from V and 4 bases from J, leaving 12 bases between. CDR3 length equals 13 residues. Germline V gene data show CDR1 as MNHEY and CDR2 as SVGAGI. The chain's CDR3 is CASSNPRGYEQYF. CDR3 bases: TGTGCCAGCAGTAACCCTAGGGGATACGAGCAGTACTTC.

V gene TRBV7-2 combines with J gene TRBJ2-7; D call uncertain. Trimming took off 3 bases at V and 0 bases at J, with 6 bases between the two ends. The germline V gene encodes CDR1 SGHTA and CDR2 FQGNSA. The CDR3 totals 13 residues. CDR3 nucleotides: TGTGCCAGCAGCTTTACGAGCTCCTACGAGCAGTACTTC. Its translation is CASSFTSSYEQYF.

This clone was seen a few times. CDR3 DNA: TGTGCCAGCAGCCCGGCAGGTTCGATGGCTGGAGCTTTCTTT. This encodes CASSPAGSMAGAFF. The chain recombines TRBV7-3 with TRBJ1-1; D unclear. Germline V gene data show CDR1 as SGHTA and CDR2 as FQGTGA. V lost 5 bases and J lost 10, with 20 bases in between. This CDR3 has 14 residues. Combining the CDR3 with reference TRBV7-3 and TRBJ1-1 gives the whole variable domain GAGVSQTPSNKVTEKGKYVELRCDPISGHTALYWYRQSLGQGPEFLIYFQGTGAADDSGLPNDRFFAVRPEGSVSTLKIQRTERGDSAVYLCASSPAGSMAGAFFGQGTRLTVV.

The V and J genes are TRBV5-1 and TRBJ2-5, with 8 bases identical to TRBD2. J was trimmed by 2 bases and V by 4 bases; bases with no gene match: 7. From germline, CDR1 is SGHRS and CDR2 YFSETQ. The CDR3 has 15 residues. CDR3 sequence: CASSRAGTSQETQYF. In DNA form, the CDR3 reads TGCGCCAGCAGCCGCGCGGGGACTAGTCAAGAGACCCAGTACTTC. The full variable domain, its missing parts supplied by reference TRBV5-1 and TRBJ2-5, is KAGVTQTPRYLIKTRGQQVTLSCSPISGHRSVSWYQQTPGQGLQFLFEYFSETQRNKGNFPGRFSGRQFSNSRSEMNVSTLELGDSALYLCASSRAGTSQETQYFGPGTRLLVL.

The V and J genes are TRBV4-2 and TRBJ2-4, with 7 nucleotides matching TRBD2. Trimming removed 1 base from V and 8 bases from J; junction bases left unmatched: 2. Germline V lookup: CDR1 LGHNA, CDR2 YNFKEQ. The CDR3 has 13 residues. CDR3 loop: CASSQGLADIQYF. The CDR3 DNA is TGTGCCAGCAGCCAAGGGCTAGCGGACATTCAGTACTTC.

The chain joins TRBV2 to TRBJ2-1; TRBD2 aligns across 8 bases. Trimming took 5 bases from V and 9 from J; bases not matched to a gene: 12. The CDR3 sequence is 15 residues long. Per germline, CDR1 SNHLY and CDR2 FYNNEI. The CDR3 DNA reads TGTGCCAGCAGTTCACCGGGACTAGGTGGCGGTGAGCAGTTCTTC. It yields the protein CASSSPGLGGGEQFF.

The chain recombines TRBV29-1 with TRBJ1-1; 7 bases align to TRBD1. CDR1 SQVTM and CDR2 ANQGSEA come from the germline V gene. After removal of 3 bases from V and 3 bases from J, the junction contained 7 bases not matched to a gene. The CDR3 loop spans 14 amino acids. The CDR3 region is CSVEVQGSHTEAFF. The CDR3 bases are TGCAGCGTTGAGGTACAGGGGTCTCACACTGAAGCTTTCTTT.

The chain employs TRBV7-2 and TRBJ2-7; weak D call: TRBD2 (6 bases). Trimming took off 5 bases at V and 4 bases at J, with 15 bases between the two ends. Looked up from germline, CDR1 is SGHTA and CDR2 is FQGNSA. This CDR3 comprises 14 residues. The DNA of the CDR3 is TGTGCCAGCAGCGCCCCGCCCCGGGGGTACGAGCAGTACTTC. This codes for CASSAPPRGYEQYF.

CDR3 sequence (DNA): TGTGCCAGCAGTATCACTCCTAGCACAGATACGCAGTATTTT. Amino acids: CASSITPSTDTQYF. This rearrangement joins TRBV2 to TRBJ2-3, with unresolved D. The CDR3 loop spans 14 amino acids. The germline V gene has CDR1 SNHLY and CDR2 FYNNEI. Trimming took off 5 bases at V and 0 bases at J, with 9 bases between the two ends.

The J gene is TRBJ2-1, the V gene TRBV12-3 or TRBV12-4; 7 bases agree with TRBD1. The CDR3 loop spans 13 amino acids. V lost 10 bases and J lost 2; bases outside the gene matches: 5. As DNA, the CDR3 is TGTGCCACCAGACAGGGTACCTACAATGAGCAGTTCTTC. Protein: CATRQGTYNEQFF.

A few counts support this clone. The chain carries TRBV11-3 and TRBJ1-1; the D gene is possibly TRBD1 (6 bases). CDR3 length: 13 residues. Germline-derived CDR1 and CDR2 are SGHNT and YENEEA. V lost 0 bases, J lost 5 bases, and 7 bases lay in between. Written as DNA, the CDR3 is TGTGCCAGCAGCTTAGAAGGGGGAACTGAAGCTTTCTTT. It specifies CASSLEGGTEAFF.

The chain couples TRBV2 to TRBJ1-6; no clear D. The germline V gene encodes CDR1 SNHLY and CDR2 FYNNEI. With 8 bases removed from V and 7 bases from J, the gap between germline ends came to 21 bases. This CDR3 contains 16 residues. The CDR3 spells CASLPGGQPWNSPLHF. CDR3 nucleotides: TGTGCCAGCTTACCCGGAGGGCAACCTTGGAATTCACCCCTCCACTTT.

This chain joins TRBV3-1 (or the pseudogene TRBV3-2) and TRBJ1-1; 7 bases are a match to TRBD1. The CDR3 is 14 residues long. Germline V gene lookup returns CDR1 LGHDT and CDR2 YNNKEL (reference sequence). The junction had 10 bases not matched to a gene; V was cut back by 5 bases and J by 7 bases. The CDR3 sequence is CASSLDRVGSEAFF. The CDR3 nucleotides are TGTGCCAGCAGCTTAGACAGGGTTGGAAGTGAAGCTTTCTTT.

This clone has only a few counts. CDR3 region: CASSGGGLAYTGELFF. Written as DNA, the CDR3 is TGCGCCAGCAGTGGGGGGGGACTAGCCTACACCGGGGAGCTGTTTTTT. The chain joins TRBV10-1 to TRBJ2-2; 9 bases agree with TRBD2. Germline CDR1 is WNHNN and CDR2 is SYGVQD (reference sequence). Trimming cost V 4 bases and J 3 bases; bases outside gene matches: 6. The length of the CDR3 is 16 residues.